This is a list of T cell receptor beta chains from one sample in a study of CD8 T cells in seronegative destructive rheumatoid arthritis. The repertoire was sequenced with immunoSEQ multiplex PCR; TCRdb's copy has only in-frame clones and lacks some. The sample consists of 13,000 or so clones, about four fifths of them appearing once. The specimen was CD8+ T cells from blood. The receptors were sampled from a woman aged 30 to 50 with seronegative destructive rheumatoid arthritis. The CDR3 runs from the conserved cysteine through the conserved F or W. The D gene is left open where the match is weak. Only part of the rows carry a size: once, few, many, or a class if the clone is expanded.

clone size	D gene	V gene	J gene	CDR3 DNA	CDR3 protein
-	-	TRBV7-9	TRBJ1-1	TGTGCCAGCAGCTTAGCGTTAGGGCAGGGAGGTTTTACTACTGAAGCTTTCTTT	CASSLALGQGGFTTEAFF
-	TRBD1	TRBV11-2	TRBJ1-4	TGTGCCAGCAGCCGGACAGGGGGTGTGTTTGGGACTAATGAAAAACTGTTTTTT	CASSRTGGVFGTNEKLFF
-	TRBD1	TRBV13	TRBJ1-2	TGTGCCAGCAGCTTAATGCAGGGGGCGTCTGGCTACACCTTC	CASSLMQGASGYTF
-	-	TRBV4-1	TRBJ1-3	TGCGCCAGCAGCCAAGAAGGCCTTCGGAGCTCTGGAAACACCATATATTTT	CASSQEGLRSSGNTIYF
-	-	TRBV7-3	TRBJ2-7	TGTGCCAGCAGCTCGGGACACGGCTACGAGCAGTACTTC	CASSSGHGYEQYF
once	TRBD2	TRBV15	TRBJ2-3	TGTGCCACCAGCAATCTGGGGGGGACTTTCGACGGAGATACGCAGTATTTT	CATSNLGGTFDGDTQYF
-	TRBD2	TRBV4-1	TRBJ2-1	TGCGCCAGCAGCCTCCCGGGAGCGGGGACCTACAATGAGCAGTTCTTC	CASSLPGAGTYNEQFF
-	-	TRBV28	TRBJ1-5	TGTGCCAGCATAGGGCGACGGGAGGGGAATCAGCCCCAGCATTTT	CASIGRREGNQPQHF
-	-	TRBV5-6	TRBJ1-2	TGTGCCAGCAGCTTGCCGACAGGTCGGGATGGCTACACCTTC	CASSLPTGRDGYTF
-	-	TRBV19	TRBJ2-1	TGTGCCAGTAGACCAGGGCCCAATGAGCAGTTCTTC	CASRPGPNEQFF
medium-sized	-	TRBV29-1	TRBJ1-1	TGCACCCCGACCAAACAGGGTGAAGCTTTCTTT	CTPTKQGEAFF
-	-	TRBV10-3	TRBJ2-1	TGTGCCATTAGGGGGGGCTCCTACAATGAGCAGTTCTTC	CAIRGGSYNEQFF
-	-	TRBV10-3	TRBJ1-2	TGTGCCATCAGTGAGGGTGGGGCAGGTGTTTATGGCTACACCTTC	CAISEGGAGVYGYTF
-	-	TRBV7-9	TRBJ2-2	TGTGCCAGCAGCGAACCGGGATCGGGTATCGGGGAGCTGTTTTTT	CASSEPGSGIGELFF
-	-	TRBV6-1	TRBJ1-1	TGTGCCAGCAGGGCGGGGGGCACTGAAGCTTTCTTT	CASRAGGTEAFF
-	-	TRBV6-5	TRBJ1-5	TGTGCCAGCAGTTACCCGGGGGGGCCCCAGCATTTT	CASSYPGGPQHF
-	TRBD2	TRBV5-1	TRBJ2-1	TGCGCCAGCAGCTTGCGTACCGGGACTAGCAGGAATGAGCAGTTCTTC	CASSLRTGTSRNEQFF
-	-	TRBV10-3	TRBJ1-2	TGTGCCATCAGTACAAATGGGGCAGGGACTAACTATGGCTACACCTTC	CAISTNGAGTNYGYTF
-	-	TRBV27	TRBJ2-1	TGTGCCAGCAGTTTATCGCCGACAGCCTACAATGAGCAGTTCTTC	CASSLSPTAYNEQFF
-	TRBD2	TRBV7-2	TRBJ2-1	TGTGCCAGCAGCGCCACTAGCGGGGGGAAGCAGTTCTTC	CASSATSGGKQFF
-	-	TRBV6-6	TRBJ1-6	TGTGCCAGCAGTTACTCGTTTGATCTAAATTCACCCCTCCACTTT	CASSYSFDLNSPLHF
-	TRBD2	TRBV6-5	TRBJ2-1	TGTGCCAGCGGGGCGGGGGGCGTGGGTGAGCAGTTCTTC	CASGAGGVGEQFF
-	-	TRBV4-1	TRBJ2-2	TGCGCCAGCAGCCAAGTCTCGGGCACCGGGGAGCTGTTTTTT	CASSQVSGTGELFF
-	TRBD1	TRBV5-8	TRBJ1-1	TGTGCCAGCAGCCACAGGGGAACTGAAGCTTTCTTT	CASSHRGTEAFF
-	-	TRBV27	TRBJ1-3	TGTGCCAGCCGGGTTCTCTCTGGAAACACCATATATTTT	CASRVLSGNTIYF
-	-	TRBV7-8	TRBJ2-7	TGTGCCAGCAGCTCAAACTCCTACGAGCAGTACTTC	CASSSNSYEQYF
-	TRBD1	TRBV6-5	TRBJ1-2	TGTGCCAGCAGTTACTTGAGCGGACAGGGAAGAGGCTACACCTTC	CASSYLSGQGRGYTF
-	-	TRBV28	TRBJ1-1	TGTGCCAGCAGCCTTTATGGAGGCGGAAGAACTGAAGCTTTCTTT	CASSLYGGGRTEAFF
-	TRBD1	TRBV11-2	TRBJ2-7	TGTGCCAGCAGTCTACAGGGGAACTCCTACGAGCAGTACTTC	CASSLQGNSYEQYF
-	-	TRBV19	TRBJ1-1	TGTGCCAGTAGTAACAGGTTAGTGCGGGAGGACACTGAAGCTTTCTTT	CASSNRLVREDTEAFF
-	TRBD1	TRBV19	TRBJ1-2	TGTGCCAGTAGTATCGCAGGGGGTAACTATGGCTACACCTTC	CASSIAGGNYGYTF
-	TRBD1	TRBV19	TRBJ1-1	TGTGCCAGTAGTCTCGACAGGGGGGGAACTGAAGCTTTCTTT	CASSLDRGGTEAFF
few	-	TRBV29-1	TRBJ1-1	TGCAGCGTTGACGGGGGAGGTATGACTGAAGCTTTCTTT	CSVDGGGMTEAFF
-	-	TRBV6-6	TRBJ2-7	TGTGCCAGCAGTCCCCTGGAGGGGAGCTCCTACGAGCAGTACTTC	CASSPLEGSSYEQYF
-	-	TRBV7-9	TRBJ1-2	TGTGCCAGCAGCTTAGGGCCCACTACCTATGGCTACACCTTC	CASSLGPTTYGYTF
-	-	TRBV19	TRBJ1-4	TGTGCCAGTAGTATAGTACCGAGGGAAAAACTGTTTTTT	CASSIVPREKLFF